Below are 27 T cell receptor beta chains sequenced from a single sample in a study of control samples from healthy donors and cancer patients (dated by TCRdb to 2020 to 2021). The library was made by the immunoSEQ multiplex PCR assay. Drawn from immuneACCESS, this table holds only the in-frame rearrangements with V and J called that TCRdb kept. Clones are partly lost; checked studies trace under half to an unresolved V gene and leave the rest unexplained. This sample gives 200,000 to 250,000 clones in total; around 94% of them show up just once. The ten top clones hold more than 1.3% of the sample. Specimen: blood. The receptor source for this set is a man between 50 and 59 years old in good health.

V gene TRBV19 combines with J gene TRBJ1-4; the D gene is possibly TRBD1 (6 bases). CDR3 length: 20 residues. From germline, CDR1 is LNHDA and CDR2 SQIVND (reference sequence). Trimming removed 5 bases from V and 8 bases from J, with 33 bases in between. Here the CDR3 DNA reads TGTGCCAGTAGTCCACCGCCGGGACACAGACCCAACCGTCTCTGGGAAAAACTGTTTTTT. Residues: CASSPPPGHRPNRLWEKLFF.

The rearrangement joins TRBV4-1 to TRBJ2-7; TRBD1 matches at 9 bases. The trim removed 1 base at V and 5 bases at J, leaving 9 bases unmatched. The CDR3 length is 16 residues. Germline V lookup: CDR1 MGHRA, CDR2 YSYEKL. The CDR3: CASSQGIGTGPNEQYV. The CDR3 DNA is TGCGCCAGCAGCCAAGGAATCGGGACAGGGCCCAACGAGCAGTACGTC.

The rearrangement joins TRBV5-1 to TRBJ1-4, with 10 bases fitting TRBD1. Germline CDR1 is SGHRS and CDR2 is YFSETQ. There are 16 residues in the CDR3. V trimming: 0 bases; J trimming: 7 bases; junction bases outside the gene matches: 6. CDR3 bases: TGCGCCAGCAGCTTGGTAGGGACAGGGGAATCTGAAAAACTGTTTTTT. Translated: CASSLVGTGESEKLFF.

This clone was seen many times. This rearrangement joins TRBV9 to TRBJ2-7, with 7 bases lining up with TRBD1. Trimming removed 4 bases from V and 4 bases from J; junction bases left unmatched: 8. The CDR3 is 14 amino acids. Germline CDR1 reads SGDLS; CDR2 reads YYNGEE. CDR3 DNA: TGTGCCAGCAGCCCTTGGACAGGTACTTACGAGCAGTACTTC. Its translation is CASSPWTGTYEQYF.

V usage is TRBV28 and J usage is TRBJ2-7, with D perhaps TRBD2 (5 bases). The CDR3 contains 14 residues. Deletions cut 9 bases from V and 1 base from J, with 16 bases between. Germline assignment: CDR1 MDHEN and CDR2 SYDVKM. Written as DNA, the CDR3 is TGTGCCAGGCAAAATGGAGGCCGATCCTACGAGCAGTACGTC. Its protein is CARQNGGRSYEQYV.

CDR3 DNA sequence: TGTGCCAGCTCATCGGGGACAGGGAGCTCCTACGAGCAGTACGTC. Translation: CASSSGTGSSYEQYV. The rearrangement uses TRBV18 and TRBJ2-7, with 9 bases fitting TRBD1. Germline CDR1 and CDR2: KGHSH and LQKENI. V was pared by 5 bases and J by 0 bases, with 5 bases of the junction left unmatched. The CDR3 contains 15 residues.

Only one count was recorded for this clone. This chain joins TRBV10-3 and TRBJ2-7; D unclear. The CDR3 runs to 12 residues. V shed 4 bases and J shed 7 bases, with 11 bases lying between them. Germline CDR1 is ENHRY and CDR2 is SYGVKD. The CDR3 spells CAISGGPGEQYV. The CDR3 region has the DNA TGTGCCATCAGTGGCGGCCCTGGGGAGCAGTACGTC.

J is TRBJ1-5 and V is TRBV18, with D perhaps matching TRBD1 (5 bases). Germline V gene data show CDR1 as KGHSH and CDR2 as LQKENI. This CDR3 spans 14 amino acids. Trimming cost V 2 bases and J 5 bases, with 10 bases left between them. CDR3 sequence (DNA): TGTGCCAGCTCACCAGGGGGGGGGTATCAGCCCCAGCATTTT. Protein: CASSPGGGYQPQHF.

V usage is TRBV5-1 and J usage is TRBJ2-2; 12 nucleotides line up with TRBD1. J gave up 5 bases and V 1 base, and 6 bases lay outside the gene matches. There are 17 residues in the CDR3. Germline V lookup: CDR1 SGHRS, CDR2 YFSETQ. Here the CDR3 reads CASSLNPGQGATGELFF. CDR3 DNA: TGCGCCAGCAGCTTGAATCCGGGACAGGGGGCAACCGGGGAGCTGTTTTTT.

This rearrangement joins TRBV7-2 to TRBJ2-7; D may be TRBD2 (7 bases). Trimming left V 1 base short and J 6 bases short, with 16 bases between. The CDR3 consists of 15 residues. The germline CDR1 and CDR2 sequences are SGHTA and FQGNSA. CDR3: CASSLDGGAKREQYF. The CDR3 nucleotides read TGTGCCAGCAGCTTAGATGGGGGGGCGAAACGCGAGCAGTACTTC.

This chain links TRBV28 with TRBJ2-2, with D unclear. From germline, CDR1 is MDHEN and CDR2 SYDVKM. This CDR3 contains 14 residues. The V and J ends lost 4 bases and 7 bases respectively, with 13 bases between them. The CDR3 DNA reads as TGTGCCAGCAGTTCCCCCCTGTTGGTCGGGGAGCTGTTTTTT. It is translated as CASSSPLLVGELFF.

The chain recombines TRBV5-4 with TRBJ1-1; 10 bases are shared with TRBD1. Germline V lookup: CDR1 SGHNT, CDR2 YYREEE (reference sequence). The CDR3 is 14 amino acids. With 0 bases clipped from V and 6 bases from J, the junction kept 2 bases outside the gene matches. CDR3 DNA sequence: TGTGCCAGCAGCTTGGTGGGACAGGGGTCTGAAGCTTTCTTT. Its protein is CASSLVGQGSEAFF.

J is TRBJ2-6 and V is TRBV28, with D unclear. CDR1 is MDHEN, CDR2 SYDVKM, per germline. This CDR3 is 14 amino acids long. V gave up 8 bases and J gave up 1 base, with 9 bases separating them. CDR3 in DNA: TGTGCCAGCGTTCGAGATTCTGGGGCCAACGTCCTGACTTTC. This translates into CASVRDSGANVLTF. Complete variable domain (other parts from reference TRBV28 and TRBJ2-6): DVKVTQSSRYLVKRTGEKVFLECVQDMDHENMFWYRQDPGLGLRLIYFSYDVKMKEKGDIPEGYSVSREKKERFSLILESASTNQTSMYLCASVRDSGANVLTFGAGSRLTVL.

A word on this clone: Other nucleotide sequences from this sample produce the same CDR3. The rearrangement links TRBV5-1 to TRBJ2-1, with D maybe TRBD2 (7 bases). The V gene lost 4 bases and the J gene lost 5 bases, with 22 bases spanning the gap. Germline values: CDR1 SGHRS, CDR2 YFSETQ. This CDR3 has 17 amino acids. CDR3: CASSAMPGGGRDNEQFF. In DNA, the CDR3 is TGCGCCAGCAGCGCCATGCCTGGGGGGGGCCGGGACAATGAGCAGTTCTTC.

The genes are TRBV27 and TRBJ2-7; D is unresolved. The CDR3 contains 15 residues. Per germline, CDR1 MNHEY and CDR2 SMNVEV (reference sequence). Trimming pared 5 bases from V and 3 bases from J, leaving 17 bases between. The CDR3 DNA is TGTGCCAGCAGTCCCGTATCTCTTTCGGTCTACGAGCAGTACTTC. Amino acid sequence: CASSPVSLSVYEQYF.

This chain connects TRBV5-1 to TRBJ2-3; TRBD2 matches 7 bases. Germline values: CDR1 SGHRS, CDR2 YFSETQ. This CDR3 has 16 amino acids. V was clipped by 0 bases and J by 4 bases; unmatched bases: 8. The CDR3 region has the DNA TGCGCCAGCAGCTTGGATGGCGGGGGAACGGCAGATACGCAGTATTTT. Its protein is CASSLDGGGTADTQYF.

The chain uses TRBV11-2 and TRBJ2-1; D is possibly TRBD2 (6 bases). V was shortened by 0 bases and J by 7 bases, with 16 bases between the two germline ends. CDR1 is SGHAT, CDR2 FQNNGV, per germline. This CDR3 has 16 amino acids. The CDR3 region has the DNA TGTGCCAGCAGCTTAGACGGGGGACCCCCCATAAATGAGCAGTTCTTC. Translation: CASSLDGGPPINEQFF.

The chain has TRBV19 and TRBJ1-5; D remains unclear. Per germline, CDR1 LNHDA and CDR2 SQIVND (reference sequence). Trimming shortened V by 5 bases and J by 2 bases, and 10 bases separated the two germline ends. The CDR3 runs 14 residues. The CDR3 sequence is CASSLFAGNQPQHF. CDR3 in DNA: TGTGCCAGTAGTCTGTTCGCAGGCAATCAGCCCCAGCATTTT.

The chain combines TRBV6-5 with TRBJ1-2; maybe TRBD1 (5 bases). Germline V CDR1 and CDR2: MNHEY, SVGAGI. V lost 6 bases and J lost 4, with 15 bases in between. The CDR3 has 14 amino acids. CDR3 sequence (DNA): TGTGCCAGCAGAATTCCCGGGACCTTCTATGGCTACACCTTC. This codes for CASRIPGTFYGYTF.

This clone was detected only a few times. CDR3 sequence: CASSVEGRKRSTDTQYF. The CDR3 nucleotides read TGTGCCAGCAGCGTAGAGGGGCGAAAGCGGAGCACAGATACGCAGTATTTT. The chain couples TRBV9 to TRBJ2-3, with D perhaps assigned TRBD1 or TRBD2 (5 bases each). V lost 0 bases and J lost 0, with 14 bases in between. Germline loops: CDR1 SGDLS, CDR2 YYNGEE. CDR3 length equals 17 residues. Together with reference TRBV9 and TRBJ2-3, the CDR3 gives the full variable domain: DSGVTQTPKHLITATGQRVTLRCSPRSGDLSVYWYQQSLDQGLQFLIQYYNGEERAKGNILERFSAQQFPDLHSELNLSSLELGDSALYFCASSVEGRKRSTDTQYFGPGTRLTVL.

Only one count was recorded for this clone. The rearrangement links TRBV2 to TRBJ1-5; weak D call: TRBD1 (6 bases). V lost 6 bases to trimming and J lost 3 bases, with 9 bases between them. Germline V gene sequence: CDR1 SNHLY, CDR2 FYNNEI. This CDR3 contains 13 residues. CDR3 in amino acids: CASRQGNNQPQHF. The CDR3 DNA reads as TGTGCCAGCAGGCAGGGGAACAATCAGCCCCAGCATTTT.

The chain is built from TRBV6-1 and TRBJ2-6; 7 nucleotides match TRBD1. Germline assignment: CDR1 MNHNS and CDR2 SASEGT. The J segment lost 0 bases and the V segment lost 4 bases, leaving 6 bases of the junction unmatched. This CDR3 is 17 amino acids long. The CDR3 DNA sequence: TGTGCCAGCAGTGGCAGGACAGGCGGCTCTGGGGCCAACGTCCTGACTTTC. Residues: CASSGRTGGSGANVLTF.

V is TRBV30 and J is TRBJ1-3; no clear D gene. Trimming cost V 3 bases and J 3 bases, with 12 bases left between them. The length of the CDR3 is 14 residues. Germline V CDR1 and CDR2: GTSNPN, SVGIG (reference sequence). CDR3 DNA sequence: TGTGCCTGGAGCCTGTTGGGTTATGGAAACACCATATATTTT. Translating it yields CAWSLLGYGNTIYF.

The chain combines TRBV3-1 (or the pseudogene TRBV3-2) with TRBJ1-2, with TRBD1 matching over 7 bases. Germline V lookup: CDR1 LGHDT, CDR2 YNNKEL (reference sequence). This CDR3 region has 15 residues. Trimming took 4 bases from V and 1 from J; bases not matched to a gene: 6. CDR3 residues: CASSLGTAFNYGYTF. The CDR3 DNA reads as TGTGCCAGCAGCCTCGGGACAGCCTTTAACTATGGCTACACCTTC.

This chain links TRBV19 with TRBJ1-2; no definite D call. Germline values: CDR1 LNHDA, CDR2 SQIVND (reference sequence). The V and J ends lost 2 bases and 8 bases respectively, with 6 bases between them. CDR3 length: 11 amino acids. CDR3 coding DNA: TGTGCCAGTAGTATACGAAACGGCTACACCTTC. It translates to CASSIRNGYTF.

The V call is TRBV5-4, the J call TRBJ1-5; a weak D match, TRBD1 (6 bases). CDR3 length: 14 amino acids. CDR1 SGHNT and CDR2 YYREEE come from the germline V gene (reference sequence). Trimming took 4 bases from V and 1 from J, leaving 9 bases between them. This CDR3 reads CASSVQGSNQPQHF. CDR3 coding DNA: TGTGCCAGCAGCGTCCAGGGGAGCAATCAGCCCCAGCATTTT.

J is TRBJ1-2 and V is TRBV6-6, with 10 bases matching TRBD1. Trimming cost V 4 bases and J 7 bases; bases outside gene matches: 6. This CDR3 is built from 14 residues. Germline V gives CDR1 MNHNY, CDR2 SVGAGI (reference sequence). CDR3: CASSSGTGVGGYTF. CDR3 DNA sequence: TGTGCCAGCAGTTCCGGGACAGGGGTGGGTGGCTACACCTTC.